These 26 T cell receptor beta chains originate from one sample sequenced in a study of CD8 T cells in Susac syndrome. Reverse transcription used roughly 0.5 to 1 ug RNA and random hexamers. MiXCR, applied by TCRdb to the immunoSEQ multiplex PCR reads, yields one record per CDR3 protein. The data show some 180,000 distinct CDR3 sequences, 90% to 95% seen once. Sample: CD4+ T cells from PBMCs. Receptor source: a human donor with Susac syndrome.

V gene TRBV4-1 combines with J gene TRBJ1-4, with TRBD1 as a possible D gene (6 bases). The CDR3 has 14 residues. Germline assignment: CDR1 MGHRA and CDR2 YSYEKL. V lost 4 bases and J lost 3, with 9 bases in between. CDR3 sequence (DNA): TGCGCCAGCAGCCGAGACAGGTCTAATGAAAAACTGTTTTTT. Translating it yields CASSRDRSNEKLFF.

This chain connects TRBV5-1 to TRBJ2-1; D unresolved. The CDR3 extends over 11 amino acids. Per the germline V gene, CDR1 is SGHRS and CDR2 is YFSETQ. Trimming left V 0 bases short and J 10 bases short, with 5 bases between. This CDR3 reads CASSLDGEQFF. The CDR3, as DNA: TGCGCCAGCAGCTTGGACGGAGAGCAGTTCTTC.

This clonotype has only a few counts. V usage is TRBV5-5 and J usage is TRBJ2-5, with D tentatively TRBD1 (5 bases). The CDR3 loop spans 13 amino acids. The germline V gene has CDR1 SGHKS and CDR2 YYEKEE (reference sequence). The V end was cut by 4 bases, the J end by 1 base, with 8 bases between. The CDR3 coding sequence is TGTGCCAGCAGCCGACAGATCCAAGAGACCCAGTACTTC. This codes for CASSRQIQETQYF. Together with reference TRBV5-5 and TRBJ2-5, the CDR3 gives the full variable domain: DAGVTQSPTHLIKTRGQQVTLRCSPISGHKSVSWYQQVLGQGPQFIFQYYEKEERGRGNFPDRFSARQFPNYSSELNVNALLLGDSALYLCASSRQIQETQYFGPGTRLLVL.

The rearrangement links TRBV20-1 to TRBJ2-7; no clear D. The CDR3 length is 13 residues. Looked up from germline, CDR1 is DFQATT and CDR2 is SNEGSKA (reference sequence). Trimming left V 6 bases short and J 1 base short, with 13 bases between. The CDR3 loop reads CSAMTFSSYEQYF. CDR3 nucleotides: TGCAGTGCGATGACCTTTAGTTCCTACGAGCAGTACTTC.

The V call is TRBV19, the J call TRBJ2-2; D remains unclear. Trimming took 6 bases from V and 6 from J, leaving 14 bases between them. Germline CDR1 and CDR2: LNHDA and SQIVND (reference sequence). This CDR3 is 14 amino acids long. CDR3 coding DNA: TGTGCCAGTAGCGCCCGCCCGGATTCCGGGGAGCTGTTTTTT. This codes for CASSARPDSGELFF.

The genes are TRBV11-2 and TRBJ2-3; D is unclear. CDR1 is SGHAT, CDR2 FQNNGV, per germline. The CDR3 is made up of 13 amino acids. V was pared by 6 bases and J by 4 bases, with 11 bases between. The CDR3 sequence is CASSRHIPDTQYF. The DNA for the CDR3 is TGTGCCAGCAGTCGACATATACCAGATACGCAGTATTTT.

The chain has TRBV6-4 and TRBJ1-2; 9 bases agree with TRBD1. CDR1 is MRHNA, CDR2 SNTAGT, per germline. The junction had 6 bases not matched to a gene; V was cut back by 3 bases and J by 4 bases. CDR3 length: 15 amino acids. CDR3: CASSDSWTGAYGYTF. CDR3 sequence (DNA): TGTGCCAGCAGTGATTCGTGGACAGGGGCCTATGGCTACACCTTC.

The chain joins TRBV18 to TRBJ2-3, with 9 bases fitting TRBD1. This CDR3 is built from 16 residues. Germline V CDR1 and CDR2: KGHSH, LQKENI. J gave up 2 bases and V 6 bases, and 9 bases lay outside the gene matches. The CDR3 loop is CASSRGQGTYTDTQYF. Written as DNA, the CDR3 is TGTGCCAGCTCCCGAGGACAGGGGACCTACACAGATACGCAGTATTTT.

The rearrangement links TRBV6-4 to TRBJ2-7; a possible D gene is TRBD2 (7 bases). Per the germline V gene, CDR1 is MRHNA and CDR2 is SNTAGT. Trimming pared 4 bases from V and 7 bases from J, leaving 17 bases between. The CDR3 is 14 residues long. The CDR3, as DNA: TGTGCCAGCAGTGCCTCCCCGGGGGGCAGTGAGCAGTACTTC. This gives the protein CASSASPGGSEQYF.

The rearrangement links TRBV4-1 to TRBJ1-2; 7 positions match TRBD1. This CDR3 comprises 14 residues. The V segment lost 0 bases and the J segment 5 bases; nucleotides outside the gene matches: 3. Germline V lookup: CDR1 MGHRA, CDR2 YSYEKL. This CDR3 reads CASSQDRGSYGYTF. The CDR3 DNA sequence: TGCGCCAGCAGCCAAGACAGGGGGTCGTATGGCTACACCTTC.

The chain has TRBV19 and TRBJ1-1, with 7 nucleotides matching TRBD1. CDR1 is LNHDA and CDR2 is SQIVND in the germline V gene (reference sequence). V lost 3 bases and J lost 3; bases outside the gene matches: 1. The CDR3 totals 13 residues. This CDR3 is CASSIDRDTEAFF. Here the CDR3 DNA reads TGTGCCAGTAGTATCGACAGGGACACTGAAGCTTTCTTT.

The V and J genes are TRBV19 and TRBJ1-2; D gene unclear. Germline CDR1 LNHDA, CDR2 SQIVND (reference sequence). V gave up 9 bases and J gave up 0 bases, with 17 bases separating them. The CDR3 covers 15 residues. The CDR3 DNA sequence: TGTGCCAGCCAAAATCAGATGGCAGCTAACTATGGCTACACCTTC. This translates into CASQNQMAANYGYTF.

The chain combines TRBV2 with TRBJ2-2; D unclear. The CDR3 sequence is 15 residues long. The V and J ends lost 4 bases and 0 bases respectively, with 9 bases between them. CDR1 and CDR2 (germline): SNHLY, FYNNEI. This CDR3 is CASSVGGTNTGELFF. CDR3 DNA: TGTGCCAGCAGTGTAGGTGGAACGAACACCGGGGAGCTGTTTTTT.

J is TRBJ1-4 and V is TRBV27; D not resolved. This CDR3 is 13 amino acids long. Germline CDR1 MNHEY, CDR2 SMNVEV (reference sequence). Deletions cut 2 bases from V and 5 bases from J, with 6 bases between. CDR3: CASSLKYNEKLFF. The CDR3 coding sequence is TGTGCCAGCAGTTTAAAGTACAATGAAAAACTGTTTTTT.

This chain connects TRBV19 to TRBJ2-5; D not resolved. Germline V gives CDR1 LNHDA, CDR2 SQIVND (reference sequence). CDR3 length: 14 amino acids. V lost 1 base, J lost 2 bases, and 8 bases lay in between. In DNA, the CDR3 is TGTGCCAGTAGTATAGTGGGCGGACAAGAGACCCAGTACTTC. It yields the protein CASSIVGGQETQYF.

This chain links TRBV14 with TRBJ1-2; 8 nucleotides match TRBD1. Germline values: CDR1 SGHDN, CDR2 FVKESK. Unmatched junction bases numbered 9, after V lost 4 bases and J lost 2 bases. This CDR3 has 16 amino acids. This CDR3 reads CASSRGGQGANYGYTF. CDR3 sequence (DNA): TGTGCCAGCAGCCGCGGAGGACAGGGAGCAAACTATGGCTACACCTTC.

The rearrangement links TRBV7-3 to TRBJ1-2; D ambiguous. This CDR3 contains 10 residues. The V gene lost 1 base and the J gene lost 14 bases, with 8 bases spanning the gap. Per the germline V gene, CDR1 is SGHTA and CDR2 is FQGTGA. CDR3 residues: CASSLRGFTF. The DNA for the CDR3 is TGTGCCAGCAGCTTAAGGGGTTTTACCTTC.

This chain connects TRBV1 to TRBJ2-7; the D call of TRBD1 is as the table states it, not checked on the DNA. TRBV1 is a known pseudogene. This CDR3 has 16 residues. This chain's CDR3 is CTSSQFRDRGTYEQYF. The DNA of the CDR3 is TGCACCAGCAGCCAATTCCGGGACAGGGGAACCTACGAGCAGTACTTC.

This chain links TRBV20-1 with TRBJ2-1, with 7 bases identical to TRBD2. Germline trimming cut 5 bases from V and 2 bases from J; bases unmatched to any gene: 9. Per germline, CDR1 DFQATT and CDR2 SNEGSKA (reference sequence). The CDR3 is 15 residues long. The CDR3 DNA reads TGCAGTGCTTCGCCGGGAGGTCTAACCTACAATGAGCAGTTCTTC. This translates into CSASPGGLTYNEQFF.

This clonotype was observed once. CDR3 residues: CASSFFRLLDSIQYF. The DNA of the CDR3 is TGTGCCAGCAGCTTTTTTCGGCTGTTGGATAGCATTCAGTACTTC. The chain uses TRBV5-4 and TRBJ2-4; no clear D gene. CDR3 length: 15 residues. CDR1 SGHNT and CDR2 YYREEE come from the germline V gene (reference sequence). V shed 2 bases and J shed 9 bases, with 18 bases lying between them.

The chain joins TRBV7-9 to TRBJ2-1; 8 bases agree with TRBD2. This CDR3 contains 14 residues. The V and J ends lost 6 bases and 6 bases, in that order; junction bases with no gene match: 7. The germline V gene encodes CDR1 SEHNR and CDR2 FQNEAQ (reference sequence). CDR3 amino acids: CASRRSGSSNEQFF. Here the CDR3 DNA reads TGTGCCAGCAGGAGGAGCGGGAGTTCCAATGAGCAGTTCTTC. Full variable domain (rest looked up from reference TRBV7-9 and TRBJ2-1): DTGVSQNPRHKITKRGQNVTFRCDPISEHNRLYWYRQTLGQGPEFLTYFQNEAQLEKSRLLSDRFSAERPKGSFSTLEIQRTEQGDSAMYLCASRRSGSSNEQFFGPGTRLTVL.

CDR3 protein: CASSYSWDRGETQYF. The DNA for the CDR3 is TGTGCCAGCAGTTACTCTTGGGACAGAGGAGAGACCCAGTACTTC. The genes are TRBV6-5 and TRBJ2-5, with 7 positions matching TRBD1. Germline V gene data show CDR1 as MNHEY and CDR2 as SVGAGI. This CDR3 spans 15 amino acids. V gave up 0 bases and J gave up 4 bases; unmatched junction bases: 5.

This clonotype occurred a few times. CDR3 sequence (DNA): TGTGCCAGCAGTTCGACAGGGGGCTCGACTGAAGCTTTCTTT. Its translation: CASSSTGGSTEAFF. This rearrangement joins TRBV12-3 or TRBV12-4 to TRBJ1-1; the match to TRBD1 covers 10 bases. V lost 4 bases, J lost 5 bases, and 4 bases stayed unmatched. The CDR3 sequence is 14 residues long.

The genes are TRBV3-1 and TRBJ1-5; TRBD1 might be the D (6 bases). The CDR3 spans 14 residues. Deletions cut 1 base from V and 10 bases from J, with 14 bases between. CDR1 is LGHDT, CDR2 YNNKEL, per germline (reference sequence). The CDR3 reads CASSQAGAGYPQHF. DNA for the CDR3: TGTGCCAGCAGCCAAGCGGGGGCAGGGTATCCCCAGCATTTT.

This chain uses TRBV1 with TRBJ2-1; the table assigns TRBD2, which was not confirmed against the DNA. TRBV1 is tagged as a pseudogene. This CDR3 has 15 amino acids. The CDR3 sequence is CTSSQDWRGTNEQFF. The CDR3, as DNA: TGCACCAGCAGCCAAGATTGGCGGGGTACGAATGAGCAGTTCTTC.

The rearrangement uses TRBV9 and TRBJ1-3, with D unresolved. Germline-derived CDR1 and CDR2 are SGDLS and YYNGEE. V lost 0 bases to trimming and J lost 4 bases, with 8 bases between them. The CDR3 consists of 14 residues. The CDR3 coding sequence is TGTGCCAGCAGCGTAGGGGAATCCGGAAACACCATATATTTT. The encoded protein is CASSVGESGNTIYF.